This T cell receptor (beta chain) was identified during a study of T cell responses to AZD1222 COVID-19 vaccine. General study points: Donors, mostly white British, included more females; clonal diversity was possibly underestimated. Of spike-specific TCRs, nearly half reportedly target regions left unmutated in variants. Baseline seropositivity characterized only a handful of AZD1222 recipients.

Produced via immunoSEQ multiplex PCR; TCRdb's table is partial and in-frame only. The sample has 130,000 to 150,000 clones; approximately 85% are singletons. To note about this clone: Its target is not known.

Germline V gives CDR1 SGHVS, CDR2 FNYEAQ. This CDR3 has 14 residues. With 4 bases removed from V and 7 bases from J, the gap between germline ends came to 13 bases. This TCR was recovered from an adult who received the MenACWY meningococcal vaccine as a control. Sample: peripheral blood, taken 28 days after the second dose of the MenACWY control vaccine. J is TRBJ2-2 and V is TRBV7-6; tentative D call: TRBD1 (6 bases). For the CDR3, the DNA is TGTGCCAGCAGCTCTTACAGGGTAGGCGGGGAGCTGTTTTTT. Translating it yields CASSSYRVGGELFF.